The following is a T cell receptor (beta chain) sequence with its context. Its specificity is unknown. Germline V gene sequence: CDR1 MNHEY, CDR2 SVGAGI. V lost 2 bases and J lost 1, with 11 bases in between. The CDR3 is made up of 15 amino acids. The data belong to a study of Ad26.COV2.S vaccination and SARS-CoV-2 variants. The wider study: Vaccine-arm donor from the placebo-controlled COV1001 Ad26.COV2.S trial. Study results and limitations: Using TCR breadth and depth analyses may have led to underestimated total T cell responses. Greater spike-specific TCR breadth was seen in vaccine recipients than in placebo recipients. Recipients of vaccine and of placebo showed similar breadth of their non-spike TCR repertoires.

Treatment here: roughly 19 received Ad26.COV2.S at low or high dose, single or two shots; 5 received placebo; per-sample allocation not given. At day 63 after the first vaccine or placebo injection, samples were drawn. Produced via immunoSEQ multiplex PCR; TCRdb's table is partial and in-frame only. The repertoire holds about 350,000 clones, around 89% seen once, with roughly 4.8% in the top ten. The chain recombines TRBV6-5 with TRBJ1-1; maybe TRBD1 (5 bases). The sequence derives from a person between 18 and 60 years old who received the Ad26.COV2.S COVID-19 vaccine or a placebo. This specimen was peripheral blood, taken in a trial of Ad26.COV2.S vaccine versus placebo. The CDR3 nucleotides read TGTGCCAGCAGTTACGCCGGGACCGGGAACACTGAAGCTTTCTTT. It yields the protein CASSYAGTGNTEAFF.